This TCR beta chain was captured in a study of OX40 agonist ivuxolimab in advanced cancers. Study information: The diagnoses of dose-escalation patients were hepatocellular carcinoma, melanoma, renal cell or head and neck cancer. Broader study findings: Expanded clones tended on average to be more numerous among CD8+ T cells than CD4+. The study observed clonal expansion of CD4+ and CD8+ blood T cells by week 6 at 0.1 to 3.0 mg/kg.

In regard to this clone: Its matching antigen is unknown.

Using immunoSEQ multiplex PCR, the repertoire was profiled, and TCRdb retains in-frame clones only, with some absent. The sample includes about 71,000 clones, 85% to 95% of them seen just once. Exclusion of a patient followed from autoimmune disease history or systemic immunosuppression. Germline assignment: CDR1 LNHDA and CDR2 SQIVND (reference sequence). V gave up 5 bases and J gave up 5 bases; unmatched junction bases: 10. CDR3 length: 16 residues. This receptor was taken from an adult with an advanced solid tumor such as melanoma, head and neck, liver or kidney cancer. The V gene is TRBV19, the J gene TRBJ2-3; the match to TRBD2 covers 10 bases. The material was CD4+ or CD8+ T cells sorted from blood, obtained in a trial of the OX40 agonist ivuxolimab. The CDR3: CASSPKSGGALDTQYF. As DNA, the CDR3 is TGTGCCAGTAGTCCTAAGAGCGGGGGGGCCTTAGATACGCAGTATTTT.